What follows are 28 T cell receptor beta chains derived from one specimen sequenced in a study of blood T cell repertoires in COVID-19 (dated by TCRdb to 2020 to 2021). Libraries were prepared through the immunoSEQ multiplex PCR assay. TCRdb obtained this table from immuneACCESS and retained in-frame rearrangements with V and J assigned. These tables miss some clones; where compared with another copy, unresolved V genes account for less than half of the shortfall, and the remainder is unexplained. This sample gives approximately 200,000 clones in total; around 86% of them show up just once. The ten largest clonotypes hold around 7% of the sample. What was sequenced was PBMCs or T cells enriched from blood (not recorded which). All receptors come from a man aged 25 to 40 in a cohort exposed to, infected with or recovered from COVID-19 (not recorded which).

The V gene is TRBV4-1, the J gene TRBJ2-7, with 8 bases that match TRBD2. The V gene end was trimmed by 1 base and the J gene end by 3 bases; junction bases not matched to a gene: 8. Germline V gene lookup returns CDR1 MGHRA and CDR2 YSYEKL. The CDR3 is made up of 16 amino acids. This chain's CDR3 is CASSQVRAGVGYEQYF. In nucleotides, the CDR3 is TGCGCCAGCAGCCAAGTTCGAGCGGGAGTTGGCTACGAGCAGTACTTC.

The J gene is TRBJ2-7, the V gene TRBV28, with TRBD2 matching over 12 bases. Germline CDR1 reads MDHEN; CDR2 reads SYDVKM. The CDR3 extends over 17 amino acids. Trimming at V came to 6 bases and at J to 3 bases, leaving 12 bases not matched to a gene. Here the CDR3 reads CASSSRARTSGIYEQYF. In DNA form, the CDR3 reads TGTGCCAGCAGCTCCAGGGCTAGGACTAGCGGGATCTACGAGCAGTACTTC.

This chain links TRBV7-3 with TRBJ2-2; D possibly corresponds to TRBD1 (6 bases). Germline V gene data show CDR1 as SGHTA and CDR2 as FQGTGA. The V gene lost 3 bases and the J gene lost 6 bases, with 14 bases spanning the gap. The CDR3 runs to 15 residues. CDR3 nucleotide sequence: TGTGCCAGCAGCTTGGACAGAAGCGGCGCCGGGGAGCTGTTTTTT. Encoded protein: CASSLDRSGAGELFF.

This chain joins TRBV27 and TRBJ2-1; TRBD2 matches at 11 bases. This CDR3 has 17 amino acids. Per germline, CDR1 MNHEY and CDR2 SMNVEV (reference sequence). The junction had 8 bases not matched to a gene; V was cut back by 4 bases and J by 3 bases. Written as DNA, the CDR3 is TGTGCCAGCAGTTCCCCCCGACTAGCGGGAAACTACAATGAGCAGTTCTTC. Residues: CASSSPRLAGNYNEQFF.

V gene TRBV9 combines with J gene TRBJ1-1; 10 nucleotides line up with TRBD1. Germline CDR1 SGDLS, CDR2 YYNGEE. V was clipped by 3 bases and J by 4 bases; unmatched bases: 6. The CDR3 sequence is 15 residues long. The CDR3 sequence: CASSATGGGSTEAFF. The CDR3 DNA follows: TGTGCCAGCAGCGCGACAGGGGGCGGGAGCACTGAAGCTTTCTTT.

This rearrangement joins TRBV6-5 to TRBJ2-3, with D perhaps matching TRBD2 (6 bases). CDR3 length: 14 amino acids. Looked up from germline, CDR1 is MNHEY and CDR2 is SVGAGI. Trimming took 6 bases from V and 4 from J, leaving 14 bases between them. The CDR3: CASSPGLAPDTQYF. CDR3 sequence (DNA): TGTGCCAGCAGCCCAGGGCTAGCGCCAGATACGCAGTATTTT.

This clone was found a few times. The chain combines TRBV11-3 with TRBJ2-3; the match to TRBD1 covers 12 bases. Trimming took 6 bases from V and 5 from J; bases not matched to a gene: 9. CDR1 and CDR2 from the germline V gene are SGHNT and YENEEA. This CDR3 is built from 16 residues. The CDR3, as DNA: TGTGCCAGCAGTCCCGGGACAGGGGGCTTCGAAGATACGCAGTATTTT. Its protein is CASSPGTGGFEDTQYF.

The chain joins TRBV3-1 (or the pseudogene TRBV3-2) to TRBJ2-1; D may be TRBD1 (5 bases). The length of the CDR3 is 13 residues. Germline V gene lookup returns CDR1 LGHDT and CDR2 YNNKEL (reference sequence). Between the trimmed V and J ends, which lost 7 bases and 7 bases, there was a span of 14 bases. CDR3 in amino acids: CASMTVRGNEQFF. The CDR3, as DNA: TGTGCCAGCATGACTGTTAGGGGTAATGAGCAGTTCTTC.

The chain is built from TRBV9 and TRBJ1-1; a weak D match, TRBD1 (6 bases). V lost 0 bases and J lost 1, with 7 bases in between. Germline loops: CDR1 SGDLS, CDR2 YYNGEE. The CDR3 covers 14 residues. CDR3 nucleotides: TGTGCCAGCAGCGTAGGGACAGCGAACACTGAAGCTTTCTTT. Its protein is CASSVGTANTEAFF.

The sample holds one count of this clone. This chain joins TRBV6-1 and TRBJ2-7; D gene unclear. Trimming left V 0 bases short and J 0 bases short, with 9 bases between. CDR1 and CDR2 (germline): MNHNS, SASEGT. The CDR3 length is 15 residues. The CDR3 is CASSEAGGNSYEQYF. CDR3 coding DNA: TGTGCCAGCAGTGAAGCCGGCGGAAACTCCTACGAGCAGTACTTC.

The chain combines TRBV9 with TRBJ1-5; TRBD1 matches at 10 bases. CDR3 length equals 16 residues. With 4 bases clipped from V and 6 bases from J, the junction kept 10 bases outside the gene matches. Per the germline V gene, CDR1 is SGDLS and CDR2 is YYNGEE. Here the CDR3 DNA reads TGTGCCAGCAGCCGAGGAGACAGGGGGCTGGGTCAGCCCCAGCATTTT. Its protein is CASSRGDRGLGQPQHF.

The chain joins TRBV27 to TRBJ2-1, with 11 nucleotides matching TRBD2. From germline, CDR1 is MNHEY and CDR2 SMNVEV (reference sequence). This CDR3 has 16 residues. Trimming at V came to 6 bases and at J to 7 bases, leaving 11 bases not matched to a gene. Here the CDR3 DNA reads TGTGCCAGCAGCCCGGCCCCTAGCGGGAGGTTGAATGAGCAGTTCTTC. Residues: CASSPAPSGRLNEQFF.

This chain uses TRBV19 with TRBJ2-3; a weak D match, TRBD2 (6 bases). Looked up from germline, CDR1 is LNHDA and CDR2 is SQIVND (reference sequence). The CDR3 covers 16 residues. Trimming stripped 2 bases from V and 5 bases from J, with 17 bases between. The CDR3 region has the DNA TGTGCCAGTAGTATAAGTGGCGGCGGGATAGGAGATACGCAGTATTTT. Its protein is CASSISGGGIGDTQYF.

The V call is TRBV14, the J call TRBJ1-5, with D uncertain. V shed 2 bases and J shed 0 bases, with 17 bases lying between them. Germline V lookup: CDR1 SGHDN, CDR2 FVKESK. The CDR3 runs 18 residues. CDR3 amino acids: CASSQLPRGMSSNQPQHF. For the CDR3, the DNA is TGTGCCAGCAGCCAACTCCCCCGGGGTATGAGTAGCAATCAGCCCCAGCATTTT.

The V gene is TRBV18, the J gene TRBJ1-1; 8 nucleotides line up with TRBD1. V trimming: 3 bases; J trimming: 6 bases; junction bases outside the gene matches: 3. Germline CDR1 and CDR2: KGHSH and LQKENI. This CDR3 contains 13 residues. CDR3: CASSPDRVAEAFF. The CDR3, as DNA: TGTGCCAGCTCACCGGACAGGGTCGCTGAAGCTTTCTTT.

The chain recombines TRBV27 with TRBJ2-2; D perhaps matches TRBD1 (6 bases). CDR1 and CDR2 (germline): MNHEY, SMNVEV (reference sequence). The CDR3 is 14 amino acids. V lost 6 bases and J 4 bases, leaving 12 bases between the germline ends. DNA of the CDR3: TGTGCCAGCAGATTCATAGGGGGCACCGGGGAGCTGTTTTTT. Translating it yields CASRFIGGTGELFF.

This rearrangement joins TRBV27 to TRBJ2-1, with 8 bases lining up with TRBD1. The ends lost 4 bases at V and 2 bases at J; junction bases unmatched: 4. There are 15 residues in the CDR3. The germline V gene encodes CDR1 MNHEY and CDR2 SMNVEV (reference sequence). The CDR3 DNA sequence: TGTGCCAGCAGTTCCTCGGACAGGGCCTACAATGAGCAGTTCTTC. This translates into CASSSSDRAYNEQFF.

V is TRBV9 and J is TRBJ2-3; possible D gene TRBD1, 8 bases. The CDR3 runs 17 residues. Germline V lookup: CDR1 SGDLS, CDR2 YYNGEE. Trimming took 4 bases from V and 6 from J, leaving 24 bases between them. CDR3 DNA sequence: TGTGCCAGCAGCATCGGAGCAAGTGGACAGGGAGGGGATACGCAGTATTTT. Amino acid sequence: CASSIGASGQGGDTQYF.

The chain combines TRBV28 with TRBJ2-7; 8 positions match TRBD2. Germline loops: CDR1 MDHEN, CDR2 SYDVKM. The CDR3 is 16 amino acids. Trimming removed 5 bases from V and 3 bases from J; junction bases left unmatched: 12. CDR3: CASSQLAGEGFYEQYF. CDR3 DNA: TGTGCCAGCAGTCAGCTAGCGGGCGAGGGCTTCTACGAGCAGTACTTC.

The chain couples TRBV7-2 to TRBJ2-7; D remains unclear. Germline CDR1 is SGHTA and CDR2 is FQGNSA. V lost 1 base to trimming and J lost 2 bases, with 12 bases between them. CDR3 length: 15 residues. CDR3 in amino acids: CASSLGGSSTYEQYF. In DNA form, the CDR3 reads TGTGCCAGCAGCTTAGGAGGCAGCTCAACCTACGAGCAGTACTTC. Together with reference TRBV7-2 and TRBJ2-7, the CDR3 gives the full variable domain: GAGVSQSPSNKVTEKGKDVELRCDPISGHTALYWYRQSLGQGLEFLIYFQGNSAPDKSGLPSDRFSAERTGGSVSTLTIQRTQQEDSAVYLCASSLGGSSTYEQYFGPGTRLTVT.

The chain recombines TRBV4-2 with TRBJ1-2; D is ambiguous. Germline CDR1 and CDR2: LGHNA and YNFKEQ. The V gene lost 4 bases and the J gene lost 3 bases, with 15 bases spanning the gap. The CDR3 runs to 15 residues. CDR3 sequence reads: CASSLRGMRYYGYTF. The CDR3 DNA reads as TGTGCCAGCAGCCTACGGGGAATGCGGTACTATGGCTACACCTTC.

V is TRBV24-1 and J is TRBJ2-1, with 7 bases matching TRBD1. Unmatched junction bases numbered 4, after V lost 1 base and J lost 2 bases. The germline CDR1 and CDR2 sequences are KGHDR and SFDVKD. The CDR3 sequence is 16 residues long. Here the CDR3 reads CATSDFKTGPYNEQFF. As DNA, the CDR3 is TGTGCCACCAGTGATTTTAAGACAGGGCCCTACAATGAGCAGTTCTTC.

This clone was observed a single time. This chain links TRBV19 with TRBJ2-3, with D perhaps matching TRBD2 (5 bases). V was cut by 3 bases and J by 4 bases, with 17 bases left in between. There are 16 residues in the CDR3. Germline V gene data show CDR1 as LNHDA and CDR2 as SQIVND (reference sequence). CDR3 DNA: TGTGCCAGTAGTATTTTCGGAGTAGCGCAGTCAGATACGCAGTATTTT. Translation gives CASSIFGVAQSDTQYF.

This clone showed up just once. The CDR3 loop reads CASSVGLAGVGEQFF. CDR3 bases: TGTGCCAGCAGCGTAGGACTAGCGGGAGTGGGGGAGCAGTTCTTC. The chain is built from TRBV9 and TRBJ2-1, with 12 nucleotides matching TRBD2. V dropped 0 bases and J dropped 10; count of bases not matched to a gene: 5. Germline values: CDR1 SGDLS, CDR2 YYNGEE. The length of the CDR3 is 15 residues.

The rearrangement uses TRBV28 and TRBJ2-5; weak D call: TRBD2 (6 bases). V lost 3 bases to trimming and J lost 7 bases, with 9 bases between them. The CDR3 is 12 amino acids. The germline CDR1 and CDR2 sequences are MDHEN and SYDVKM. The CDR3 region is CASSLGGGTQYF. The CDR3 DNA is TGTGCCAGCAGTTTGGGAGGCGGGACCCAGTACTTC.

In its sample, this clone was seen once. The CDR3 is CASGLMDRTNYGYTF. The CDR3 DNA follows: TGTGCCAGCGGACTGATGGACCGAACTAACTATGGCTACACCTTC. The rearrangement links TRBV5-6 to TRBJ1-2; D is undetermined. CDR3 length: 15 amino acids. Between the trimmed V and J ends, which lost 7 bases and 0 bases, there was a span of 16 bases. Per germline, CDR1 SGHDT and CDR2 YYEEEE.

V gene TRBV4-3 combines with J gene TRBJ2-2; unclear D gene. V was pared by 0 bases and J by 4 bases, with 12 bases between. The CDR3 is 16 residues long. Germline lookup yields CDR1 LGHNA and CDR2 YSLEER. The CDR3 reads CASSQDGLRSTGELFF. The CDR3 nucleotides read TGCGCCAGCAGCCAAGATGGGCTCCGGTCCACCGGGGAGCTGTTTTTT.

This chain joins TRBV24-1 and TRBJ1-2; TRBD1 might be the D (6 bases). The V and J ends lost 2 bases and 14 bases respectively, with 17 bases between them. Germline CDR1 KGHDR, CDR2 SFDVKD. The CDR3 extends over 13 amino acids. DNA of the CDR3: TGTGCCACCAGTGATTCCCAATGGGGGGGCAGGACCTTC. Its protein is CATSDSQWGGRTF.